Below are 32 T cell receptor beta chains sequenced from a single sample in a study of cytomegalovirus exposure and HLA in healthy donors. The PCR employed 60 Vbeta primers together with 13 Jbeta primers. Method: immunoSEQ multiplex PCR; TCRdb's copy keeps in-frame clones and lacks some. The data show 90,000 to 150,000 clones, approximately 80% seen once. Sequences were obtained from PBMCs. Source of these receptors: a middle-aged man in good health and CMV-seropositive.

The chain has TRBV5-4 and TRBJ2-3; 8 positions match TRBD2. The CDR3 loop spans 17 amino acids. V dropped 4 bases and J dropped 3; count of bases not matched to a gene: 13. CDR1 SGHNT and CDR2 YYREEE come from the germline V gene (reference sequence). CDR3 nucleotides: TGTGCCAGCAGCCGAAGCTATGGAGCGGGAGTGACAGATACGCAGTATTTT. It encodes CASSRSYGAGVTDTQYF.

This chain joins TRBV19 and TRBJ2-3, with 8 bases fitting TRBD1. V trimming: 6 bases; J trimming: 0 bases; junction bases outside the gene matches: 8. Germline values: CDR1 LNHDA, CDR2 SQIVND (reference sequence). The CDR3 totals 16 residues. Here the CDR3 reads CASSRTRQGSTDTQYF. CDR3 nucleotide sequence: TGTGCCAGTAGCCGCACTCGACAGGGGAGCACAGATACGCAGTATTTT.

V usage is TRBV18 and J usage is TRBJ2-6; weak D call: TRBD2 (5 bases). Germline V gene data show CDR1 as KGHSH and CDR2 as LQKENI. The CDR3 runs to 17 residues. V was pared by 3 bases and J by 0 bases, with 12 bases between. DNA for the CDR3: TGTGCCAGCTCACCGAGGAGCGGAGACTCTGGGGCCAACGTCCTGACTTTC. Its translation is CASSPRSGDSGANVLTF.

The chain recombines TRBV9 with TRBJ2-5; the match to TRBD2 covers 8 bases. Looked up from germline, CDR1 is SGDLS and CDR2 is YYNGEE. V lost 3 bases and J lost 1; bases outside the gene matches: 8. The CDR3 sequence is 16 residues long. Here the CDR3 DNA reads TGTGCCAGCAGCGGTTCGGCGGGGGGAACCCAAGAGACCCAGTACTTC. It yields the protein CASSGSAGGTQETQYF.

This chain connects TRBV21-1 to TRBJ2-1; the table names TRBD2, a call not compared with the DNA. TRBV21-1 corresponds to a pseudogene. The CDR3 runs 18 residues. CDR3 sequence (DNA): TGTGCCAGCAGCAAACCCGGGAGGGCAGGCCTTTCCTACAATGAGCAGTTCTTC. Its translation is CASSKPGRAGLSYNEQFF.

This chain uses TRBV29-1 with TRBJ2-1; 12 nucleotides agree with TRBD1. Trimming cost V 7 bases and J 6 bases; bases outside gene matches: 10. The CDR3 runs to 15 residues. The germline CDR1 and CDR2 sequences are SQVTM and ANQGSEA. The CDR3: CSGNTGTGGFNEQFF. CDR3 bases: TGCAGCGGAAACACCGGGACAGGGGGCTTCAATGAGCAGTTCTTC.

CDR3: CASSLQIGLAGRYEQYF. In DNA, the CDR3 is TGCGCCAGCAGCTTGCAGATCGGTTTGGCAGGGAGGTACGAGCAGTACTTC. The chain couples TRBV5-1 to TRBJ2-7; maybe TRBD2 (6 bases). The CDR3 has 17 amino acids. From germline, CDR1 is SGHRS and CDR2 YFSETQ. V lost 1 base, J lost 4 bases, and 21 bases lay in between.

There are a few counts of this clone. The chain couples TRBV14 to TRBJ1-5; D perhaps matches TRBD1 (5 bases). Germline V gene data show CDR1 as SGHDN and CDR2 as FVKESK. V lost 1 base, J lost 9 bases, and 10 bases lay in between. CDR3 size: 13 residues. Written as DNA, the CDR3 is TGTGCCAGCAGCCAAGGACAGAGGTCGCCCCAGCATTTT. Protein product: CASSQGQRSPQHF. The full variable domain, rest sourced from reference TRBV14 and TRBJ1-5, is EAGVTQFPSHSVIEKGQTVTLRCDPISGHDNLYWYRRVMGKEIKFLLHFVKESKQDESGMPNNRFLAERTGGTYSTLKVQPAELEDSGVYFCASSQGQRSPQHFGDGTRLSIL.

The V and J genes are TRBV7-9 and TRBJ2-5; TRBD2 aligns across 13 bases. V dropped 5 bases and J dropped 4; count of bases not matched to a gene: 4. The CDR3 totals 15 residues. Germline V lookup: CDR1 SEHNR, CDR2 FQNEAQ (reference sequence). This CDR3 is CASSRTSGRAETQYF. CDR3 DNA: TGTGCCAGCAGCCGGACTAGCGGGAGAGCAGAGACCCAGTACTTC.

This CDR3 reads CASSESGAWSPLHF. The CDR3 DNA reads TGTGCCAGCAGTGAAAGCGGGGCTTGGTCACCCCTCCACTTT. The gene calls are TRBV6-1 and TRBJ1-6; a weak D match, TRBD1 (5 bases). V was trimmed by 2 bases and J by 10 bases, leaving 12 bases between them. This CDR3 is built from 14 residues. Germline V gives CDR1 MNHNS, CDR2 SASEGT.

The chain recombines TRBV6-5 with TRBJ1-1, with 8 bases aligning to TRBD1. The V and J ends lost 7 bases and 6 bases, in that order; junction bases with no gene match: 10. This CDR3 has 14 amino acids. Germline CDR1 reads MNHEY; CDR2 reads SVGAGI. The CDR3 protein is CASTTTGVKAEAFF. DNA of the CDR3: TGTGCCAGCACTACGACAGGGGTCAAGGCTGAAGCTTTCTTT.

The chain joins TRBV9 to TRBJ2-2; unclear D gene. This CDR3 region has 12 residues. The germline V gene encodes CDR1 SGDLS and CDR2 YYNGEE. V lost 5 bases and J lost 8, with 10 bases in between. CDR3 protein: CASSVFTGELFF. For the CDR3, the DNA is TGTGCCAGCAGTGTTTTCACTGGGGAGCTGTTTTTT.

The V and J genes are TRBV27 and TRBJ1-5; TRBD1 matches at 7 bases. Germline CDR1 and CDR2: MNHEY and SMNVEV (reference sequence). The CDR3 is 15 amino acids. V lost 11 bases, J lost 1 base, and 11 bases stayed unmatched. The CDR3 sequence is CAQGVRGGSNQPQHF. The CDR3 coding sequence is TGTGCCCAGGGGGTCCGGGGGGGAAGCAATCAGCCCCAGCATTTT.

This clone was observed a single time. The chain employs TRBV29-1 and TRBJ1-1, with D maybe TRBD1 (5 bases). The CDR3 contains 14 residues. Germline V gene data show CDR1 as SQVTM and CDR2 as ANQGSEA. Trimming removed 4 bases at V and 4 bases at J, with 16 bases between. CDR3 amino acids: CSVGGLQGGTEAFF. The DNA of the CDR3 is TGCAGCGTTGGTGGTCTCCAGGGCGGCACTGAAGCTTTCTTT.

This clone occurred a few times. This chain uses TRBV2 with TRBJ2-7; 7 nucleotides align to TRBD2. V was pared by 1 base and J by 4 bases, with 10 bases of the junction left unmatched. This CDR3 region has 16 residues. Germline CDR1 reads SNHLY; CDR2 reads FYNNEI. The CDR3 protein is CASSEGTSERLYEQYF. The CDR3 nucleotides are TGTGCCAGCAGTGAAGGTACTAGCGAGAGGCTTTACGAGCAGTACTTC.

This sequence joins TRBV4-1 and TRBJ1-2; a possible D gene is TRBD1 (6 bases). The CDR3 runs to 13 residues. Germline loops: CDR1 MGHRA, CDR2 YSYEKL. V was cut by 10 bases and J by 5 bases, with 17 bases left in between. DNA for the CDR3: TGCGCCATATCACAGGGCCCCTCTTATGGCTACACCTTC. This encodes CAISQGPSYGYTF.

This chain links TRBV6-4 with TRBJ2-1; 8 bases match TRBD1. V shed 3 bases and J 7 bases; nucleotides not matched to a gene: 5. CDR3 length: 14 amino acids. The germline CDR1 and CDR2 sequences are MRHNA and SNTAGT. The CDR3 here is CASSEAQGENEQFF. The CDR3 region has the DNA TGTGCCAGCAGTGAGGCACAGGGGGAGAATGAGCAGTTCTTC.

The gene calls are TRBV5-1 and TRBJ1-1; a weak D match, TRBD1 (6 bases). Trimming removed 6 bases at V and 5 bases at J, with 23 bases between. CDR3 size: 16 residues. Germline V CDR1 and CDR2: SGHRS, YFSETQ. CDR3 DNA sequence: TGCGCCAGCACCCCTGGCCAACAGGGAAGGGGGACTGAAGCTTTCTTT. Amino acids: CASTPGQQGRGTEAFF.

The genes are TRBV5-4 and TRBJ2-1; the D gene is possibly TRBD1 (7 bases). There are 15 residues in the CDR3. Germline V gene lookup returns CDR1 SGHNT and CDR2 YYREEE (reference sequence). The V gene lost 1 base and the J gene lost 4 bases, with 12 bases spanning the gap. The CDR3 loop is CASSLPGGLYNEQFF. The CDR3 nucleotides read TGTGCCAGCAGCTTGCCAGGGGGGCTTTACAATGAGCAGTTCTTC.

This CDR3 is CATQASGNTIYF. The CDR3 DNA reads TGTGCCACCCAGGCCTCTGGAAACACCATATATTTT. The chain combines TRBV6-6 with TRBJ1-3, with no clear D. CDR3 length: 12 residues. V dropped 10 bases and J dropped 0 bases, with 7 bases sitting between them. CDR1 and CDR2 (germline): MNHNY, SVGAGI (reference sequence).

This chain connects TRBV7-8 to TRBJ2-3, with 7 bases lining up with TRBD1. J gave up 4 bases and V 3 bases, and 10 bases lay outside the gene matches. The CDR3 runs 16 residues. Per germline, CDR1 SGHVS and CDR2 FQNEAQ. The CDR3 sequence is CASSFQGQELADTQYF. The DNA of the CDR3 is TGTGCCAGCAGCTTTCAAGGACAGGAGCTCGCAGATACGCAGTATTTT.

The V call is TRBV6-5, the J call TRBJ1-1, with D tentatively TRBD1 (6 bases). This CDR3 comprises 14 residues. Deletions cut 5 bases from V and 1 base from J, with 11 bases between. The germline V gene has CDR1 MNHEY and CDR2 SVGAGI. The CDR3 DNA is TGTGCCAGCAGTCCCCAGACAGGGAACACTGAAGCTTTCTTT. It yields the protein CASSPQTGNTEAFF.

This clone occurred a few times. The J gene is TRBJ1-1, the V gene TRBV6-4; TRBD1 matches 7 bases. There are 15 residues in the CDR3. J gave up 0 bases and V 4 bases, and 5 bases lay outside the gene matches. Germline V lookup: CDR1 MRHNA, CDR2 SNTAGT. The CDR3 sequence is CASSGEGQMNTEAFF. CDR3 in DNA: TGTGCCAGCAGTGGTGAGGGACAGATGAACACTGAAGCTTTCTTT.

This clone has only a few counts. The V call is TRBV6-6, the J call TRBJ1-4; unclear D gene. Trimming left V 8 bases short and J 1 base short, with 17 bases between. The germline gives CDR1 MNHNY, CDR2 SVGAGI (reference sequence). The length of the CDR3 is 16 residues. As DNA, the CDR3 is TGTGCCAGCCTTCCCGGGATCCGGCTAACTAATGAAAAACTGTTTTTT. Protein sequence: CASLPGIRLTNEKLFF.

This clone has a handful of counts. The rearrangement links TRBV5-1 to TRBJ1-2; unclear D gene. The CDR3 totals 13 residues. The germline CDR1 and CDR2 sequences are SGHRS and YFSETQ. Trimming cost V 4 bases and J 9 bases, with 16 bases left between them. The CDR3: CASSQQTTESYTF. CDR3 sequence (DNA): TGCGCCAGCAGCCAACAGACTACAGAGAGCTACACCTTC.

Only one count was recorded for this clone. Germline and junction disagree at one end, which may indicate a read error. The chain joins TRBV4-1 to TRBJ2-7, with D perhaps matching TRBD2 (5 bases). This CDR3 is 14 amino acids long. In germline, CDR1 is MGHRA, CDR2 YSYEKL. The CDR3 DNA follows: TGCGCCACCGGGATAGACTTGCAATCCTACAAGCAGTACTTC. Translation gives CATGIDLQSYKQYF.

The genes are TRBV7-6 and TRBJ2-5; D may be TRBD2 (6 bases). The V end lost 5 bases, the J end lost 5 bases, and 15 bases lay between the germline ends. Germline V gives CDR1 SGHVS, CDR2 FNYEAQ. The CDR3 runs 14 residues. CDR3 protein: CASSPPGGRETQYF. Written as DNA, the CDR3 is TGTGCCAGCAGCCCCCCCGGGGGTAGGGAGACCCAGTACTTC.

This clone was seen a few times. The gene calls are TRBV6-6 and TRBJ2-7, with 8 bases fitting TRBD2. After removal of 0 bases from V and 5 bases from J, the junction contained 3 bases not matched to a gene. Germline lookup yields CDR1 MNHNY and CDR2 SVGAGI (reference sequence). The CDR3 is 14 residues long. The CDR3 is CASSYSTSDHEQYF. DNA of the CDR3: TGTGCCAGCAGTTACTCGACTAGCGACCACGAGCAGTACTTC.

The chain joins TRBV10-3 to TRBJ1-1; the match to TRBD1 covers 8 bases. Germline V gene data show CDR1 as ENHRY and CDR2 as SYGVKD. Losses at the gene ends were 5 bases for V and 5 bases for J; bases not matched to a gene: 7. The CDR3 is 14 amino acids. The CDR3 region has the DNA TGTGCCATCAGTCCCGACAGGGGTGAGACTGAAGCTTTCTTT. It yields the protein CAISPDRGETEAFF.

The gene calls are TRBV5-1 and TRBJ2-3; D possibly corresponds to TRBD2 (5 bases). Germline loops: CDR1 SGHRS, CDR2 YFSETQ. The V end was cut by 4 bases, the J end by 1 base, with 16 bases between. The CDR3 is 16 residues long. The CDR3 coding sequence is TGCGCCAGCAGCCAGAGACTCTGGCGGGGCACAGATACGCAGTATTTT. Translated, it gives CASSQRLWRGTDTQYF.

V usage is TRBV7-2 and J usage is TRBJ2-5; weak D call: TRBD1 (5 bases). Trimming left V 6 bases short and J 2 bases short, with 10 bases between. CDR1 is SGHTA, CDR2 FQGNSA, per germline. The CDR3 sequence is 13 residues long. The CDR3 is CASSLGRQETQYF. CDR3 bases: TGTGCCAGCAGTTTGGGGCGGCAAGAGACCCAGTACTTC.

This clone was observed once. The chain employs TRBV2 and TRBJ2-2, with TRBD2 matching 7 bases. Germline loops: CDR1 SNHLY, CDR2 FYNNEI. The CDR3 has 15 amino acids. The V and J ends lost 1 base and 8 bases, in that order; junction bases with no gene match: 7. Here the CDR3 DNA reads TGTGCCAGCAGTGAAGTGGGAGGGTTATCGGGGGAGCTGTTTTTT. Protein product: CASSEVGGLSGELFF.